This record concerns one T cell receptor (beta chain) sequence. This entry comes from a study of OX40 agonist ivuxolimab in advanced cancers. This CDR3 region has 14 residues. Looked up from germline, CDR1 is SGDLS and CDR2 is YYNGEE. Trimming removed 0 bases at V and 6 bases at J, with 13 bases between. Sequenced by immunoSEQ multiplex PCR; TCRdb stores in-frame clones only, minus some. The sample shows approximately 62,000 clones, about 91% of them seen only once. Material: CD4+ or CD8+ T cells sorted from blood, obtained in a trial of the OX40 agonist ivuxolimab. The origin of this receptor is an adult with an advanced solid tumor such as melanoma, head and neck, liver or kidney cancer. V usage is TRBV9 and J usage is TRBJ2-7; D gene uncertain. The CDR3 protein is CASSVDPGSSEQYF. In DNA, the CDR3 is TGTGCCAGCAGCGTAGATCCGGGCTCTAGCGAGCAGTACTTC.